This T cell receptor (beta chain) was recorded in a study of OX40 agonist ivuxolimab in advanced cancers. The repertoire was sequenced with immunoSEQ multiplex PCR; TCRdb's copy has only in-frame clones and lacks some. Of around 70,000 clones in the sample, 85% are singletons; the top ten hold 5.5% to 6%. This clone appeared a single time. This TCR was recovered from an adult with an advanced solid tumor such as melanoma, head and neck, liver or kidney cancer. The sample was CD4+ or CD8+ T cells sorted from blood, taken in a trial of the OX40 agonist ivuxolimab.

In DNA form, the CDR3 reads TGCGCCAGCAGCCTAAGGGACAGGCAAGGTGAAAAACTGTTTTTT. It is translated as CASSLRDRQGEKLFF. The rearrangement uses TRBV4-1 and TRBJ1-4; 8 bases match TRBD1. The CDR3 totals 15 residues. V lost 4 bases, J lost 7 bases, and 8 bases stayed unmatched. Germline loops: CDR1 MGHRA, CDR2 YSYEKL.